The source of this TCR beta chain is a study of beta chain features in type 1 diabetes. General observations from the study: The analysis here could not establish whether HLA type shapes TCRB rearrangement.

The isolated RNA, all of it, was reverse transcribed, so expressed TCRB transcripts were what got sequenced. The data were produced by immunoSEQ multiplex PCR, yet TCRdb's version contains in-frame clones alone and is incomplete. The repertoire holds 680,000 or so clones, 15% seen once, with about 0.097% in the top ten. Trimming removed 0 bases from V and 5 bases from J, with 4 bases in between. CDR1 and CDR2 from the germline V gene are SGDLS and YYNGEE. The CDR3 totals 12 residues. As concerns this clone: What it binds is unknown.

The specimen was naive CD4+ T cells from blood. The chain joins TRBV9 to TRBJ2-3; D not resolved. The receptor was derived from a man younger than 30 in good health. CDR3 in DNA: TGTGCCAGCAGCGTAGATATAGATACGCAGTATTTT. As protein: CASSVDIDTQYF.